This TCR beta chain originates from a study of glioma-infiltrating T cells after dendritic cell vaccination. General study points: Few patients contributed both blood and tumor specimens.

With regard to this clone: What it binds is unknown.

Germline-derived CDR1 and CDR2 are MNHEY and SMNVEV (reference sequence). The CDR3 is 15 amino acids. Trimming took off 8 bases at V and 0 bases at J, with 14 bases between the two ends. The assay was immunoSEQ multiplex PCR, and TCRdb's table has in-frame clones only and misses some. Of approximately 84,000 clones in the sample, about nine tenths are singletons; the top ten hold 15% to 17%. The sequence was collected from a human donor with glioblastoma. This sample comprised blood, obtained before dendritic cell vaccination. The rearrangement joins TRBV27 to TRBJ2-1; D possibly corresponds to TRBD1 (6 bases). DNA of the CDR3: TGTGCCAGCCAAAACGCAGGGGACTCCTACAATGAGCAGTTCTTC. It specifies CASQNAGDSYNEQFF.